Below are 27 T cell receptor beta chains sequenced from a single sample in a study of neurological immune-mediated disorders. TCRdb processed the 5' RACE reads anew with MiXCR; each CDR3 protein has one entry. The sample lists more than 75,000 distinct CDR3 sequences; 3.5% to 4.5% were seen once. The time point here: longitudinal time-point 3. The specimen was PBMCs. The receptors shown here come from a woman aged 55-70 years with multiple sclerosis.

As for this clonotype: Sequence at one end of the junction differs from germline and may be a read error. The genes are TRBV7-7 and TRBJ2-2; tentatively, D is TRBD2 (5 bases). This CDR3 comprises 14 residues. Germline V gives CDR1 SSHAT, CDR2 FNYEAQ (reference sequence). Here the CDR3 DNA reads TGTGCTAGCAGCTTAAACATCGGAGGCGGGGAGCTGTTTTTT. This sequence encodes CASSLNIGGGELFF.

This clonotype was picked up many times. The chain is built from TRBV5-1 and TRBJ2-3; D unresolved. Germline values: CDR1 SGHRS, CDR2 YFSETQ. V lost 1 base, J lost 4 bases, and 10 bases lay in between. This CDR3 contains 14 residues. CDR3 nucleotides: TGCGCCAGCAGCTTGTCAGCAAGCTCAGATACGCAGTATTTT. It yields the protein CASSLSASSDTQYF.

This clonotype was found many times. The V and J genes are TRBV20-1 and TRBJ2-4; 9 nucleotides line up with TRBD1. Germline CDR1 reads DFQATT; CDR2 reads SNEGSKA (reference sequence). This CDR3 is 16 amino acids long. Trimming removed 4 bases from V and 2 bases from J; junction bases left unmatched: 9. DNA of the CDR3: TGCAGTGCTACACACTCCGGGACAGGGACCAAAAACATTCAGTACTTC. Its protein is CSATHSGTGTKNIQYF.

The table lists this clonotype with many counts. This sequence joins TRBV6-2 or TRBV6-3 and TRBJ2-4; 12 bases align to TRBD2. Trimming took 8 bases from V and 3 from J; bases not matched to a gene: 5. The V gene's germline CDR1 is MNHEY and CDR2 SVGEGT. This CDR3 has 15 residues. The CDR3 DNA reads TGTGCCAGCTGCAAACTAGCGGGGGGCAAAAACATTCAGTACTTC. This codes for CASCKLAGGKNIQYF.

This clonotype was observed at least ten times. CDR3 nucleotide sequence: TGCGCCAGCAGCCAAGATTTGTCGGGGTACAATGAGCAGTTCTTC. Encoded protein: CASSQDLSGYNEQFF. The chain has TRBV4-1 and TRBJ2-1; D might be TRBD2 (5 bases). There are 15 residues in the CDR3. CDR1 MGHRA and CDR2 YSYEKL come from the germline V gene. Trimming left V 0 bases short and J 4 bases short, with 10 bases between.

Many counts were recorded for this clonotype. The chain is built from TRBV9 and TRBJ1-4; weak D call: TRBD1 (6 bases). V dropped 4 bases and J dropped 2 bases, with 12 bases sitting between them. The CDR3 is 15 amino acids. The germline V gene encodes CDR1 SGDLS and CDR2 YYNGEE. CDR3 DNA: TGTGCCAGCAGCCCCAGGGGAGGTACTAATGAAAAACTGTTTTTT. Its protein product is CASSPRGGTNEKLFF.

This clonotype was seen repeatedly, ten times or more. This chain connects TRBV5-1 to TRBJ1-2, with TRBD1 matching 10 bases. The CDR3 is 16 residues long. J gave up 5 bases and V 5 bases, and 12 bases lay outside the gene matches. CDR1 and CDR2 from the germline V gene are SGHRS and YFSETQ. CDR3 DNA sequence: TGCGCCAGCAGAATGACGACAGGGGGCGTCGGGTATGGCTACACCTTC. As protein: CASRMTTGGVGYGYTF.

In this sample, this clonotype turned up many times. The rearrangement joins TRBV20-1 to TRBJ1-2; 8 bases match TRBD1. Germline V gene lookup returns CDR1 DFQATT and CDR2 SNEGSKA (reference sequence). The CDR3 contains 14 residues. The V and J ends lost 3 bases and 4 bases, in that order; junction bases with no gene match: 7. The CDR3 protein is CSASLQGAGYGYTF. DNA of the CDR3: TGCAGTGCTAGCTTGCAGGGGGCAGGCTATGGCTACACCTTC.

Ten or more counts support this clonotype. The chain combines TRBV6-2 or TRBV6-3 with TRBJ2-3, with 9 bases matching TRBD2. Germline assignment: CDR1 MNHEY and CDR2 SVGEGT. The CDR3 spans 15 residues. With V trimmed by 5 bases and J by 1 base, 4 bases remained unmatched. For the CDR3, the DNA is TGTGCCAGCAGTGTAGCGGGGGCCCGCACAGATACGCAGTATTTT. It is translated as CASSVAGARTDTQYF.

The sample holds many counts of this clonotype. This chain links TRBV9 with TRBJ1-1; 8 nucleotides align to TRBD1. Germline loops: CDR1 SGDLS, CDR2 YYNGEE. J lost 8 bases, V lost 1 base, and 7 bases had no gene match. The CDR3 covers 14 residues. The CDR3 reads CASSVRTGTSEAFF. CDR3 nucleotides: TGTGCCAGCAGCGTACGGACAGGGACGTCGGAAGCTTTCTTT. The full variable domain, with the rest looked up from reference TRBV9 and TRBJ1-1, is DSGVTQTPKHLITATGQRVTLRCSPRSGDLSVYWYQQSLDQGLQFLIQYYNGEERAKGNILERFSAQQFPDLHSELNLSSLELGDSALYFCASSVRTGTSEAFFGQGTRLTVV.

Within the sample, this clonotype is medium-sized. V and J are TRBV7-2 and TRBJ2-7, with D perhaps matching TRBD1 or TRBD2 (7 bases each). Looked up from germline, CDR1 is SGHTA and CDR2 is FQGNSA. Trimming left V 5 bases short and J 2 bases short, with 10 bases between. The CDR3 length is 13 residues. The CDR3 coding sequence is TGTGCCAGCAGCGCAGGGGGGGCCTACGAGCAGTACTTC. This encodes CASSAGGAYEQYF.

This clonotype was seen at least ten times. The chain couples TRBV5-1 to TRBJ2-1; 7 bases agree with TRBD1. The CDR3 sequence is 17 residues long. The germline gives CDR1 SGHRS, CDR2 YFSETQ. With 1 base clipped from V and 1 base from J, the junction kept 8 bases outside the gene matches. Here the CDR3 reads CASSLIGGQVSYNEQFF. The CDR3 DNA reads TGCGCCAGCAGCTTGATTGGTGGACAGGTTTCCTACAATGAGCAGTTCTTC.

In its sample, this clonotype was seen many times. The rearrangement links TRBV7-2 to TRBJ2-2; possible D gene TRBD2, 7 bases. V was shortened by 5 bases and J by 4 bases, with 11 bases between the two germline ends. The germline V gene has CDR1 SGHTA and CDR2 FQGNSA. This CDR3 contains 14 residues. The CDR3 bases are TGTGCCAGCAGCAGGGGGGGGCCCACCGGGGAGCTGTTTTTT. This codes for CASSRGGPTGELFF.

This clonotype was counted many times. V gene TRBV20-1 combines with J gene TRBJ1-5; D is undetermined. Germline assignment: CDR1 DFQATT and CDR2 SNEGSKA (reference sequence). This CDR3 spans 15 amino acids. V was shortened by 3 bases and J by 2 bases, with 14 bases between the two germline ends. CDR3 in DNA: TGCAGTGCTAGCTCGGGAACCGGGGGCAATCAGCCCCAGCATTTT. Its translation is CSASSGTGGNQPQHF.

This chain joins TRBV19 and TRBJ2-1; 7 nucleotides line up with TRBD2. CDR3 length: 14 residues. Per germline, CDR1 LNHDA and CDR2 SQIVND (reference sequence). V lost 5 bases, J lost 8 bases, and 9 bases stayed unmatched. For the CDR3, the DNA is TGTGCCAGTAGTGGTTGGCGGGGGTTGCATGAGCAGTTCTTC. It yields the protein CASSGWRGLHEQFF.

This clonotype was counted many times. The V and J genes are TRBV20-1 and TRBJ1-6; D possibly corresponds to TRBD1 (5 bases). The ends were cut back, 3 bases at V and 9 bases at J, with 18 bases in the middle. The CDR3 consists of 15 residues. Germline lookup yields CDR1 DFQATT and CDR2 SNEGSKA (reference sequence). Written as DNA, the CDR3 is TGCAGTGCTAGGTTGCGTGGGACGGGAGGTTCACCCCTCCACTTT. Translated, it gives CSARLRGTGGSPLHF.

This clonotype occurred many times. The CDR3 here is CASSSKVGIRGYGYTF. DNA for the CDR3: TGCGCCAGCAGCTCCAAGGTGGGAATACGGGGCTATGGCTACACCTTC. This chain joins TRBV4-1 and TRBJ1-2; no definite D call. Trimming took off 5 bases at V and 4 bases at J, with 20 bases between the two ends. CDR3 length: 16 residues. Germline CDR1 and CDR2: MGHRA and YSYEKL.

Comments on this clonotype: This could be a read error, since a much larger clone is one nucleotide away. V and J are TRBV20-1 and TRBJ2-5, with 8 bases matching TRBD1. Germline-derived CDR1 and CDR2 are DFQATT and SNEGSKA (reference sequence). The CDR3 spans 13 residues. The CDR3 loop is CSAMGRGRETKYF. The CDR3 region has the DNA TGCAGTGCTATGGGCAGGGGGCGTGAGACCAAGTACTTC.

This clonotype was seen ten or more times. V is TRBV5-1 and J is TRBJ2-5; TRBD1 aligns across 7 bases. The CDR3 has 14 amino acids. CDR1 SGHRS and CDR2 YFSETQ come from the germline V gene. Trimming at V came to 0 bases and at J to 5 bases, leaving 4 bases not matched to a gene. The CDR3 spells CASSLGQGWETQYF. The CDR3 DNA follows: TGCGCCAGCAGCTTGGGACAGGGTTGGGAGACCCAGTACTTC. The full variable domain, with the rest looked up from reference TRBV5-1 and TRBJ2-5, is KAGVTQTPRYLIKTRGQQVTLSCSPISGHRSVSWYQQTPGQGLQFLFEYFSETQRNKGNFPGRFSGRQFSNSRSEMNVSTLELGDSALYLCASSLGQGWETQYFGPGTRLLVL.

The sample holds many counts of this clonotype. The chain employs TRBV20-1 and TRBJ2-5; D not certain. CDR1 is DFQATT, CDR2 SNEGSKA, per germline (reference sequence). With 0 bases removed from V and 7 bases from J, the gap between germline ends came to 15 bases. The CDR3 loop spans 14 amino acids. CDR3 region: CSARDKTAGATQYF. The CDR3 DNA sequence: TGCAGTGCTAGAGATAAGACTGCTGGCGCGACCCAGTACTTC.

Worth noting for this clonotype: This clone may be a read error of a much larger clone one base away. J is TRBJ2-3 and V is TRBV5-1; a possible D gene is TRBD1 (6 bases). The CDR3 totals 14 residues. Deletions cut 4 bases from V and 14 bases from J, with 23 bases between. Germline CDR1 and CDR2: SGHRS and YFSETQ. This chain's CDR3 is CASSTGQNTGELYF. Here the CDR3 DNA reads TGCGCCAGCAGCACCGGACAGAACACCGGGGAGCTGTATTTT.

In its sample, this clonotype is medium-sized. DNA of the CDR3: TGCGCCAGCCTAGCTGCGGGGGGCGGCACTGAAGCTTTCTTT. Residues: CASLAAGGGTEAFF. The rearrangement uses TRBV5-1 and TRBJ1-1, with D possibly TRBD1 on 6 matching bases. The CDR3 is 14 amino acids. Trimming removed 7 bases at V and 4 bases at J, with 17 bases between. The germline V gene has CDR1 SGHRS and CDR2 YFSETQ.

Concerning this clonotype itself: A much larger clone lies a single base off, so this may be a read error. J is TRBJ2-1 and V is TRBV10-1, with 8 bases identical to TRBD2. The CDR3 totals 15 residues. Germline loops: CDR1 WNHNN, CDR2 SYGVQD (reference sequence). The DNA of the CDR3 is TGCACCAGCAGCCGGGGGGGCGACTCCTACAATGAGCAGTTCTTC. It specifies CTSSRGGDSYNEQFF.

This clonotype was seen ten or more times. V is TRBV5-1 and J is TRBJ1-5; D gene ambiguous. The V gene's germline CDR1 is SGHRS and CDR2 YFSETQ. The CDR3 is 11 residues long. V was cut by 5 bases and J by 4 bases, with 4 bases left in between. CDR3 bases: TGCGCCAGCAGGCTAAATCAGCCCCAGCATTTT. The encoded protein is CASRLNQPQHF.

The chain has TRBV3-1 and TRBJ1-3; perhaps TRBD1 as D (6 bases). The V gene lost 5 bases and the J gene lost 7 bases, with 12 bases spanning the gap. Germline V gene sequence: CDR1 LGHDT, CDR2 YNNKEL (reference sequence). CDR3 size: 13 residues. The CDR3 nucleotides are TGTGCCAGCAGCAGACAGGCTCGGAACACCATATATTTT. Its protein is CASSRQARNTIYF.

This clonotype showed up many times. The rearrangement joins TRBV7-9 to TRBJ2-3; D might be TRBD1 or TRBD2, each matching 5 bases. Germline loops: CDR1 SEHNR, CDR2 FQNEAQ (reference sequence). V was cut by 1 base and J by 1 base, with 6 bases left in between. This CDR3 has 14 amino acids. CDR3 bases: TGTGCCAGCAGCTTAGTGGGGGGCACAGATACGCAGTATTTT. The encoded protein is CASSLVGGTDTQYF.

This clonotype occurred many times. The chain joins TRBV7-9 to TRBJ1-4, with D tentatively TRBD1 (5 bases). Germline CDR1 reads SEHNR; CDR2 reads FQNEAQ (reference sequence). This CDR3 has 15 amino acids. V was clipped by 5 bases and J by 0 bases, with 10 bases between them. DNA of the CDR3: TGTGCCAGCAGCATACGACAGCCAACTAATGAAAAACTGTTTTTT. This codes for CASSIRQPTNEKLFF.